This T cell receptor (beta chain) was retrieved from a study of cytomegalovirus exposure and HLA in healthy donors. Method: immunoSEQ multiplex PCR; TCRdb's copy keeps in-frame clones and lacks some. The sample comprises around 300,000 clones, 86% of which are singletons, and around 1% rests with the top ten. The CDR3 consists of 16 residues. Unmatched junction bases numbered 5, after V lost 2 bases and J lost 0 bases. CDR1 and CDR2 from the germline V gene are MDHEN and SYDVKM. The study's findings and limits: Researchers catalogued under 200 TCR beta chains as cytomegalovirus-associated.

Comment on this clone: Antigen unknown.

This clonotype originated in a young woman in good health and CMV-seronegative. This chain connects TRBV28 to TRBJ1-2, with 8 bases fitting TRBD1. Sequencing input: PBMCs. DNA for the CDR3: TGTGCCAGCAGTTTAGGCACAGGGGGAGCTAACTATGGCTACACCTTC. This translates into CASSLGTGGANYGYTF.